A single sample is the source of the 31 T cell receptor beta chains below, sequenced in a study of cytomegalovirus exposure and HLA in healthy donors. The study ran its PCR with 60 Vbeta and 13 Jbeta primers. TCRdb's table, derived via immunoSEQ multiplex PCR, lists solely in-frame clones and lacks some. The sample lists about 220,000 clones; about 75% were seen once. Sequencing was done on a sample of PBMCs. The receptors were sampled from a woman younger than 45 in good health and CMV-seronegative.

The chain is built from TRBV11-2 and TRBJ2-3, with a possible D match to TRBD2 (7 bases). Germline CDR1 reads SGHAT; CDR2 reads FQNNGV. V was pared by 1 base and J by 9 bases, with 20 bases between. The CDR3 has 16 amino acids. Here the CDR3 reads CASSLARGLGGDTQYF. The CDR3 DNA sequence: TGTGCCAGCAGCTTAGCCCGGGGGCTAGGGGGGGACACGCAGTATTTT.

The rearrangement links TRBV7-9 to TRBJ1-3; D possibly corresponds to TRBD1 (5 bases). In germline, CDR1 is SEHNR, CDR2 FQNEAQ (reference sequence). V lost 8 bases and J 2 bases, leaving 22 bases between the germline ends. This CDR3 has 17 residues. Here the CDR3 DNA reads TGTGCCAGCCAGAAGGTGGGGCCGATTGGAGCTGGAAACACCATATATTTT. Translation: CASQKVGPIGAGNTIYF.

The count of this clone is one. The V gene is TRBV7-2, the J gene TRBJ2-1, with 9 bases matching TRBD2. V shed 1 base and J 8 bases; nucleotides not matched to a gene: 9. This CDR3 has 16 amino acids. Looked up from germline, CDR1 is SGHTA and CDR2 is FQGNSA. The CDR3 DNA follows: TGTGCCAGCAGCTTAGGTGGGCGGGGGGGAGGGGATGAGCAGTTCTTC. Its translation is CASSLGGRGGGDEQFF.

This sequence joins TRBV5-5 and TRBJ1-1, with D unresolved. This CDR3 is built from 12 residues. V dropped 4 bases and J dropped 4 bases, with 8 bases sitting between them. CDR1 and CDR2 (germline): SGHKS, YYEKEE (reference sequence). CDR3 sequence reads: CASSRVVTEAFF. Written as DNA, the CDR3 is TGTGCCAGCAGCCGAGTAGTCACTGAAGCTTTCTTT. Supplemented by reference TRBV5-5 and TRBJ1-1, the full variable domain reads DAGVTQSPTHLIKTRGQQVTLRCSPISGHKSVSWYQQVLGQGPQFIFQYYEKEERGRGNFPDRFSARQFPNYSSELNVNALLLGDSALYLCASSRVVTEAFFGQGTRLTVV.

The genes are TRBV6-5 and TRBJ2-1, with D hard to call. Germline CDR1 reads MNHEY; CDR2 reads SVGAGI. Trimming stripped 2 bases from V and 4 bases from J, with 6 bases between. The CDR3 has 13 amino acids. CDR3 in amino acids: CASSYEAYNEQFF. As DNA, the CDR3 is TGTGCCAGCAGTTACGAGGCTTACAATGAGCAGTTCTTC.

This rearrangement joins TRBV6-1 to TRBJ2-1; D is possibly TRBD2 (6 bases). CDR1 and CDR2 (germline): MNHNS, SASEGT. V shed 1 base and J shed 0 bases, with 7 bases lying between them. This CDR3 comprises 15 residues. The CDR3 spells CASSEGLDSYNEQFF. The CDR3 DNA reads TGTGCCAGCAGTGAAGGACTAGACTCCTACAATGAGCAGTTCTTC.

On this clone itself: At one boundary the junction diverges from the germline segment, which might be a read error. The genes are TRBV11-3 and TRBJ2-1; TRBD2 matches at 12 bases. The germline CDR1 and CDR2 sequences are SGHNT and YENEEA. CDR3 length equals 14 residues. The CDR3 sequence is CASSLVTSGSPPVF. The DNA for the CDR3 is TGTGCCAGCAGCTTAGTGACTAGCGGGAGCCCACCAGTCTTC.

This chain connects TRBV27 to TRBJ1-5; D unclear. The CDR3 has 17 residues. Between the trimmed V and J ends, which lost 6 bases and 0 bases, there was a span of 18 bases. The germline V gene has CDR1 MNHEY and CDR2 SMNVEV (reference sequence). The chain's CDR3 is CASSSSGLGDSNQPQHF. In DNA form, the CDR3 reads TGTGCCAGCAGCTCGTCGGGGTTGGGAGATAGCAATCAGCCCCAGCATTTT.

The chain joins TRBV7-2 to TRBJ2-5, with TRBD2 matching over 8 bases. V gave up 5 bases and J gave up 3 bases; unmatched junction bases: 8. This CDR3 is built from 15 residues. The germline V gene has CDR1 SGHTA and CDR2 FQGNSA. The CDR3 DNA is TGTGCCAGCAGCGAGGGGACTAGTAGGAAAGAGACCCAGTACTTC. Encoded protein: CASSEGTSRKETQYF.

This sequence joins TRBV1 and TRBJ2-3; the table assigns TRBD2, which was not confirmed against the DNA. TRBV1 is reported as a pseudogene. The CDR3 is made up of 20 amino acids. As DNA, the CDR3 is TGCACCAGCAGCCACTCCCAGCCGGCTAGCGGGAGGGTCGGCACAGATACGCAGTATTTT. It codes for CTSSHSQPASGRVGTDTQYF.

The CDR3 region has the DNA TGTGCCAGCAGCTTAGTAGGCGGGGGGGCTAAGTATTCGTGGGAGACCCAGTACTTC. Translating it yields CASSLVGGGAKYSWETQYF. The V gene is TRBV7-8, the J gene TRBJ2-5, with 9 bases aligning to TRBD2. Germline V gives CDR1 SGHVS, CDR2 FQNEAQ. J gave up 5 bases and V 1 base, and 17 bases lay outside the gene matches. The CDR3 has 19 amino acids.

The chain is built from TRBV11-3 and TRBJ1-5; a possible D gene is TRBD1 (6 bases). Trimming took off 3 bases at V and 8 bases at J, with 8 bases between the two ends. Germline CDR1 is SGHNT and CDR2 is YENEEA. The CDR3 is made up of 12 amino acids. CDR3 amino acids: CASSFWDKPQHF. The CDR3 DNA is TGTGCCAGCAGCTTCTGGGACAAGCCCCAGCATTTT.

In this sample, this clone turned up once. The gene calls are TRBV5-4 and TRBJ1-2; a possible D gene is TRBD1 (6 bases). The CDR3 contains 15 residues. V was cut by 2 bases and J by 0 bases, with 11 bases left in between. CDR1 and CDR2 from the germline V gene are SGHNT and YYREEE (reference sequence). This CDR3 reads CASSLQGRANYGYTF. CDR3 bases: TGTGCCAGCAGCTTACAGGGAAGAGCTAACTATGGCTACACCTTC. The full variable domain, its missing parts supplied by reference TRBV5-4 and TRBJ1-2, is ETGVTQSPTHLIKTRGQQVTLRCSSQSGHNTVSWYQQALGQGPQFIFQYYREEENGRGNFPPRFSGLQFPNYSSELNVNALELDDSALYLCASSLQGRANYGYTFGSGTRLTVV.

The CDR3: CASSFMDRSNQPQHF. CDR3 coding DNA: TGTGCCAGCAGCTTCATGGACAGAAGCAATCAGCCCCAGCATTTT. The chain combines TRBV5-4 with TRBJ1-5, with a possible D match to TRBD1 (6 bases). The CDR3 spans 15 residues. Deletions cut 2 bases from V and 1 base from J, with 10 bases between. CDR1 and CDR2 from the germline V gene are SGHNT and YYREEE (reference sequence). Variable domain in full (rest from reference TRBV5-4 and TRBJ1-5): ETGVTQSPTHLIKTRGQQVTLRCSSQSGHNTVSWYQQALGQGPQFIFQYYREEENGRGNFPPRFSGLQFPNYSSELNVNALELDDSALYLCASSFMDRSNQPQHFGDGTRLSIL.

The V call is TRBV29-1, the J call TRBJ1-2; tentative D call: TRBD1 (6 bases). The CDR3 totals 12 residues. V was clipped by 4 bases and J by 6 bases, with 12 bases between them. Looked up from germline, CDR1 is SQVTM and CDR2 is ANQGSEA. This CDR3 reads CSVVGTRDGYTF. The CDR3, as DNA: TGCAGCGTTGTAGGGACAAGAGATGGCTACACCTTC. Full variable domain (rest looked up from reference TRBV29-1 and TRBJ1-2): SAVISQKPSRDICQRGTSLTIQCQVDSQVTMMFWYRQQPGQSLTLIATANQGSEATYESGFVIDKFPISRPNLTFSTLTVSNMSPEDSSIYLCSVVGTRDGYTFGSGTRLTVV.

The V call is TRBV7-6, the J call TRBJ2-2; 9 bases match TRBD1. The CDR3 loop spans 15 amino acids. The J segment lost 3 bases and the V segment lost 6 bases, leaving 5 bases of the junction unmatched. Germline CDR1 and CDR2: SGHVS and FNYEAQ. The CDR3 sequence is CASSYRDRDTGELFF. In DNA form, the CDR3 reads TGTGCCAGCAGTTACCGGGACAGGGACACCGGGGAGCTGTTTTTT.

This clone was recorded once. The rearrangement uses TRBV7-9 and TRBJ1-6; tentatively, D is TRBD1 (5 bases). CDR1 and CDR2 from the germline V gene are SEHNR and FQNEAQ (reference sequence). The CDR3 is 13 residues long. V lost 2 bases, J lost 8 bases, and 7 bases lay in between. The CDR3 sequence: CASSLSGDSPLHF. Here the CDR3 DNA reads TGTGCCAGCAGCTTATCGGGGGATTCACCCCTCCACTTT.

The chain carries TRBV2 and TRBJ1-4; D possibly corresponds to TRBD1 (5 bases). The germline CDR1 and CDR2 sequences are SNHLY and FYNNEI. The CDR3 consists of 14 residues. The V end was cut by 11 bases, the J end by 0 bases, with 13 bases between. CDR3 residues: CAPRRGSTNEKLFF. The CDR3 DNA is TGTGCCCCCAGGAGGGGTTCAACTAATGAAAAACTGTTTTTT.

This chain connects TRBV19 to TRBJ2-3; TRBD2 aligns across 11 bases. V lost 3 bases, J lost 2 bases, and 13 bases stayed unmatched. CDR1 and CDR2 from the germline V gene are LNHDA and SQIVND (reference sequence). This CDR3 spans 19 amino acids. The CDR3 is CASSMPSGGPEANTDTQYF. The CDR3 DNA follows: TGTGCCAGTAGTATGCCTAGCGGGGGGCCGGAAGCGAACACAGATACGCAGTATTTT. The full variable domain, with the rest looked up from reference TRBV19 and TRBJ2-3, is DGGITQSPKYLFRKEGQNVTLSCEQNLNHDAMYWYRQDPGQGLRLIYYSQIVNDFQKGDIAEGYSVSREKKESFPLTVTSAQKNPTAFYLCASSMPSGGPEANTDTQYFGPGTRLTVL.

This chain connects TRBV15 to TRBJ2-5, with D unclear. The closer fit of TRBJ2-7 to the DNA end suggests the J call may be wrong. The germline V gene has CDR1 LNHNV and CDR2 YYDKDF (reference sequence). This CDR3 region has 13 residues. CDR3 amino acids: CATSRDNVYEQYF. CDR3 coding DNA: TGTGCCACCAGCAGAGATAACGTATACGAGCAGTACTTC.

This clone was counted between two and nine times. CDR3 amino acids: CASSQRTQNSYGYTF. As DNA, the CDR3 is TGCGCCAGCAGTCAGCGGACTCAGAACTCTTATGGCTACACCTTC. The chain couples TRBV23-1 to TRBJ1-2, with unresolved D. TRBV23-1 falls under the ORF class, with uncertain function. V dropped 3 bases and J dropped 5 bases, with 16 bases sitting between them. The CDR3 spans 15 residues.

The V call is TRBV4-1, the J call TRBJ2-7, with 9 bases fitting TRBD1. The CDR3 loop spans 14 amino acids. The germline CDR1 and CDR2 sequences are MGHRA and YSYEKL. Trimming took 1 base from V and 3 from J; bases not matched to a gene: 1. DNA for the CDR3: TGCGCCAGCAGCCAAGCGACAGGGGGCTACGAGCAGTACTTC. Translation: CASSQATGGYEQYF.

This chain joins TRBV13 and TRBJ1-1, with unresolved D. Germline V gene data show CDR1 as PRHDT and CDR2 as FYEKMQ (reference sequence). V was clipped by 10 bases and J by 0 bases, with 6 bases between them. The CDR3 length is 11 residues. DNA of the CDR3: TGTGCCAACGAGGTGAACACTGAAGCTTTCTTT. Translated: CANEVNTEAFF. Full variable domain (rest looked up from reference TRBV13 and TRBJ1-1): AAGVIQSPRHLIKEKRETATLKCYPIPRHDTVYWYQQGPGQDPQFLISFYEKMQSDKGSIPDRFSAQQFSDYHSELNMSSLELGDSALYFCANEVNTEAFFGQGTRLTVV.

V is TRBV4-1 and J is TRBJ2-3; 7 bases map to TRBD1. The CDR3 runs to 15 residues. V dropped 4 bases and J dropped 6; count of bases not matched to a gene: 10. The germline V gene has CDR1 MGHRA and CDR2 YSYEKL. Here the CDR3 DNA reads TGCGCCAGCAGCCCTATATCAGGGGGTCCGGATACGCAGTATTTT. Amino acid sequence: CASSPISGGPDTQYF.

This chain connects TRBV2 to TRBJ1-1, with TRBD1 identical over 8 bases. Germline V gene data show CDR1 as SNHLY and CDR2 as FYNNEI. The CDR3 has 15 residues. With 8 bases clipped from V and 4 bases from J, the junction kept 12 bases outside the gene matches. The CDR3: CASGFSAGQGTEAFF. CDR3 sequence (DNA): TGTGCCAGCGGCTTTTCAGCTGGACAGGGCACTGAAGCTTTCTTT.

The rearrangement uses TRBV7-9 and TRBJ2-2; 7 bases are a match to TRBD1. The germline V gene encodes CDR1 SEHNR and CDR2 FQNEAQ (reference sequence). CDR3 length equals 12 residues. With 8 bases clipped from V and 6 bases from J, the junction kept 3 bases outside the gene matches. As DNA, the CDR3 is TGTGCCAGCGCCCAGGGGGCCGGGGAGCTGTTTTTT. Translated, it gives CASAQGAGELFF.

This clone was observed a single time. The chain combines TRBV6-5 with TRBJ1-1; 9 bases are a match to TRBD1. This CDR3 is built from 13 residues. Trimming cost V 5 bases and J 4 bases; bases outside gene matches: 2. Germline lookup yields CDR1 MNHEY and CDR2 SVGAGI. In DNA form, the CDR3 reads TGTGCCAGCAGTGTGGACAGGGGCACTGAAGCTTTCTTT. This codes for CASSVDRGTEAFF.

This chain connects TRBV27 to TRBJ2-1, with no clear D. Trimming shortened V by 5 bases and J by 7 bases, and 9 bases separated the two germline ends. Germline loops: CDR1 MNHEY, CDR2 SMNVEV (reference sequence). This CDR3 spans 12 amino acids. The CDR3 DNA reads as TGTGCCAGCAGTCCGCTCGGGAATGAGCAGTTCTTC. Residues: CASSPLGNEQFF.

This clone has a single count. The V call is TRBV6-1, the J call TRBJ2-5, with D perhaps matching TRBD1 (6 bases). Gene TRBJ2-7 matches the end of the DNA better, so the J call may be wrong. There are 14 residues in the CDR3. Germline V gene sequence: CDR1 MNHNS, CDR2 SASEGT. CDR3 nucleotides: TGTGCCAGCAGTCCTCGGACAGCGCTCTACGAGCAGTACTTC. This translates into CASSPRTALYEQYF.

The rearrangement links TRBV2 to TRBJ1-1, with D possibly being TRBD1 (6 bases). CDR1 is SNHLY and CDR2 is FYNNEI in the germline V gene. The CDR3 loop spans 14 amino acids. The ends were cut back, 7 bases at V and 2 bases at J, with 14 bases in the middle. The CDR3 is CASKEQGTNTEAFF. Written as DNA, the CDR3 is TGTGCCAGCAAGGAACAGGGTACTAACACTGAAGCTTTCTTT.

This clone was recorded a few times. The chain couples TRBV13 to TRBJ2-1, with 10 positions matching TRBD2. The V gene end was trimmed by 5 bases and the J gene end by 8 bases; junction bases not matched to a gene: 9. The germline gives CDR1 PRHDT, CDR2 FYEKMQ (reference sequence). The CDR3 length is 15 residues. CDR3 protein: CASSPGASGSDEQFF. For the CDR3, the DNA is TGTGCCAGCAGCCCCGGGGCTAGCGGGAGCGATGAGCAGTTCTTC.